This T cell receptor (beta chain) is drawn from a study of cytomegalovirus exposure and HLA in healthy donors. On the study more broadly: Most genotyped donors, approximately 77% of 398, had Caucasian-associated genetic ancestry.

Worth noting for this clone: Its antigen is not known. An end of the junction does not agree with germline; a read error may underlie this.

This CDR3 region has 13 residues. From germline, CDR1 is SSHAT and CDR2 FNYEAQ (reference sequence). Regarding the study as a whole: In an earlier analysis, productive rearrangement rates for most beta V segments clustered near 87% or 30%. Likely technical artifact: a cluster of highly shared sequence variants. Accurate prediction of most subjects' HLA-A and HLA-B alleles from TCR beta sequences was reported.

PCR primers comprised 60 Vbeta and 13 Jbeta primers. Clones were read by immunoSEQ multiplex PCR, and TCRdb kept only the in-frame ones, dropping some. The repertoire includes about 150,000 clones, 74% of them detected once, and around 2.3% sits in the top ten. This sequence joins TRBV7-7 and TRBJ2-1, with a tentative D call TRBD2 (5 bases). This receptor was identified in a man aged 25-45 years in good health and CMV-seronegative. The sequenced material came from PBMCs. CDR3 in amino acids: CASSLAPRGEQFF. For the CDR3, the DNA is TGTGCTAGCAGCTTAGCGCCAAGAGGCGAGCAGTTCTTC.